These T cell receptor beta chains were read from a single sample in a study of blood T cell repertoires in COVID-19. Assay: immunoSEQ multiplex PCR; the TCRdb copy retains only in-frame clones and omits some. This sample carries about 400,000 clones, approximately 88% of them seen once, and the ten largest clones take 2% to 2.5%. Sample: PBMCs or T cells enriched from blood (not recorded which). The receptors originated from a middle-aged woman with acute COVID-19. The CDR3 runs from the conserved cysteine through the conserved F or W. The order of the fields is V gene, D gene, J gene, clone size, CDR3 protein, CDR3 DNA. The D gene is left open where the match is weak. Clone size, where shown, is once, few, many, or a class for clones that have expanded.

TRBV6-1,TRBD1,TRBJ1-5,.,CASRENLQGYSNQPQHF,TGTGCCAGCAGGGAAAACTTACAGGGGTATAGCAATCAGCCCCAGCATTTT
TRBV7-6,.,TRBJ2-1,.,CASSPRRDHYNEQFF,TGTGCCAGCAGCCCACGGAGGGACCACTACAATGAGCAGTTCTTC
TRBV3-1/TRBV3-2,.,TRBJ2-5,.,CASSLRGSSYQETQYF,TGTGCCAGCAGCCTAAGAGGCAGCTCTTACCAAGAGACCCAGTACTTC
TRBV5-1,TRBD1,TRBJ1-1,.,CASSLRTGVMNTEAFF,TGCGCCAGCAGCCTACGGACAGGGGTGATGAACACTGAAGCTTTCTTT
TRBV9,.,TRBJ2-2,.,CASSVLADTGELFF,TGTGCCAGCAGCGTACTAGCCGACACCGGGGAGCTGTTTTTT
TRBV15,.,TRBJ2-7,.,CATSRDRGGEQYF,TGTGCCACCAGCAGAGATCGAGGAGGAGAGCAGTACTTC
TRBV30,TRBD2,TRBJ2-5,once,CAWSRLAGVQETQYF,TGTGCCTGGAGTAGACTAGCGGGGGTTCAAGAGACCCAGTACTTC
TRBV3-1/TRBV3-2,.,TRBJ1-6,.,CASSQDLSAYNSPLHF,TGTGCCAGCAGCCAAGATCTATCGGCCTATAATTCACCCCTCCACTTT
TRBV6-6,TRBD1,TRBJ1-3,.,CASSPRPWGTAQGNTIYF,TGTGCCAGCAGTCCACGCCCTTGGGGGACAGCACAAGGAAACACCATATATTTT
TRBV5-5,.,TRBJ2-7,.,CASSRTQGTYEQYF,TGTGCCAGCAGCCGAACCCAGGGAACCTACGAGCAGTACTTC
TRBV5-1,.,TRBJ1-3,.,CASSLAGLGNTIYF,TGCGCCAGCAGCTTGGCAGGGCTCGGAAACACCATATATTTT
TRBV2,.,TRBJ1-2,few,CASSEDSRSGYTF,TGTGCCAGCAGCGAGGACAGCAGGAGTGGCTACACCTTC
TRBV4-1,.,TRBJ2-1,.,CASSQADTAYNEQFF,TGCGCCAGCAGCCAAGCCGACACTGCCTACAATGAGCAGTTCTTC
TRBV27,TRBD1,TRBJ1-4,.,CASTATGGGFEKLFF,TGTGCCAGCACTGCGACAGGGGGTGGGTTCGAAAAACTGTTTTTT
TRBV30,.,TRBJ1-1,.,CAWRETVLMYTEAFF,TGTGCCTGGAGAGAGACAGTATTGATGTACACTGAAGCTTTCTTT